This TCR beta chain was observed in a study of T cell responses to AZD1222 COVID-19 vaccine. Findings and limits, study-wide: Nearly half of spike-specific TCRs reportedly target variant regions that are unmutated in the B.1.351 and B.1.1.7 variants. The donors showed a predominance of white British ancestry and of females, with possible underestimation of clonal diversity. Just six AZD1222 recipients tested seropositive at baseline. Vaccine-associated CD4 TCRs spanned spike, dominant at 160-218 and 743-854.

Sequenced by immunoSEQ multiplex PCR; TCRdb stores in-frame clones only, minus some. Of some 130,000 clones in the sample, just over 85% were seen once. This clone was seen a handful of times. Its matching antigen is unknown. CDR1 and CDR2 from the germline V gene are MNHNS and SASEGT. V shed 2 bases and J shed 4 bases, with 11 bases lying between them. The CDR3 covers 14 residues. The receptor was isolated from an adult in good health. This rearrangement joins TRBV6-1 to TRBJ1-2; weak D call: TRBD1 (5 bases). The sample consisted of peripheral blood, taken on day 0 of MenACWY control vaccination. In DNA, the CDR3 is TGTGCCAGCAGTGAATCGGGACGGACCTATGGCTACACCTTC. Translated: CASSESGRTYGYTF.